One and the same sample provided the 26 T cell receptor beta chains below, sequenced in a study of T cell changes during pregnancy in multiple sclerosis (dated by TCRdb to between 2018 and 2021). Libraries were made using the immunoSEQ multiplex PCR assay. TCRdb holds this immuneACCESS table with in-frame rearrangements only. Some clones are missing; in checked studies, unresolved V genes explain under half, and the rest has no known cause. The table for this sample lists 40,000 to 45,000 clones; 92% of them were counted only once. Of the sample, 1.3% falls within the top ten clones. The sample was peripheral blood. All receptors derive from a female donor with multiple sclerosis, enrolled in a pregnancy study.

V usage is TRBV7-9 and J usage is TRBJ1-3; D gene unclear. Germline CDR1 SEHNR, CDR2 FQNEAQ (reference sequence). Trimming took off 2 bases at V and 0 bases at J, with 8 bases between the two ends. This CDR3 is 15 amino acids long. The CDR3 here is CASSLQETSGNTIYF. CDR3 nucleotide sequence: TGTGCCAGCAGCTTACAGGAGACCTCTGGAAACACCATATATTTT.

The V and J genes are TRBV27 and TRBJ2-7; maybe TRBD2 (5 bases). Trimming shortened V by 6 bases and J by 0 bases, and 9 bases separated the two germline ends. The CDR3 length is 13 residues. CDR1 and CDR2 from the germline V gene are MNHEY and SMNVEV (reference sequence). CDR3 sequence reads: CASSPGSSYEQYF. The DNA of the CDR3 is TGTGCCAGCAGCCCGGGGAGCTCCTACGAGCAGTACTTC.

CDR3 nucleotide sequence: TGCAGCGTTTCGACAGATCCCCTGGAGCAGTACTTC. Amino acid sequence: CSVSTDPLEQYF. J is TRBJ2-7 and V is TRBV29-1, with D possibly matching TRBD1 (5 bases). CDR3 length: 12 amino acids. Trimming took 5 bases from V and 7 from J, leaving 15 bases between them. Germline CDR1 SQVTM, CDR2 ANQGSEA.

The chain is built from TRBV28 and TRBJ2-3; D is ambiguous. Trimming cost V 7 bases and J 0 bases, with 8 bases left between them. CDR1 and CDR2 from the germline V gene are MDHEN and SYDVKM. This CDR3 has 13 amino acids. The CDR3: CASTGYSTDTQYF. CDR3 in DNA: TGTGCCAGCACCGGATATAGCACAGATACGCAGTATTTT.

The chain has TRBV4-2 and TRBJ1-1; D is perhaps TRBD1 (6 bases). V gave up 0 bases and J gave up 4 bases, with 18 bases separating them. CDR1 is LGHNA, CDR2 YNFKEQ, per germline. There are 17 residues in the CDR3. The CDR3: CASSQEGEGGFGTEAFF. CDR3 nucleotides: TGTGCCAGCAGCCAAGAAGGAGAAGGGGGGTTCGGCACTGAAGCTTTCTTT.

The rearrangement links TRBV27 to TRBJ1-3; D gene uncertain. Trimming cost V 3 bases and J 4 bases, with 7 bases left between them. Germline CDR1 is MNHEY and CDR2 is SMNVEV (reference sequence). This CDR3 comprises 13 residues. The CDR3: CASSFGKGNTIYF. Written as DNA, the CDR3 is TGTGCCAGCAGTTTTGGGAAAGGAAACACCATATATTTT.

The chain carries TRBV2 and TRBJ2-3; D may be TRBD1 or TRBD2 (5 bases each). CDR1 is SNHLY and CDR2 is FYNNEI in the germline V gene. V lost 0 bases and J lost 4, with 8 bases in between. The CDR3 sequence is 14 residues long. The CDR3 loop is CASSEAVGADTQYF. DNA for the CDR3: TGTGCCAGCAGTGAAGCTGTGGGGGCAGATACGCAGTATTTT.

The chain is built from TRBV7-3 and TRBJ2-3, with D possibly being TRBD2 (5 bases). V was shortened by 1 base and J by 5 bases, with 7 bases between the two germline ends. CDR3 length equals 13 residues. CDR1 SGHTA and CDR2 FQGTGA come from the germline V gene. CDR3 sequence: CASSLREGDTQYF. DNA for the CDR3: TGTGCCAGCAGCTTAAGAGAGGGAGATACGCAGTATTTT.

The rearrangement joins TRBV19 to TRBJ2-6; possible D gene TRBD1, 6 bases. The CDR3 is 17 residues long. V was pared by 7 bases and J by 0 bases, with 16 bases between. From germline, CDR1 is LNHDA and CDR2 SQIVND (reference sequence). CDR3 DNA sequence: TGTGCCAGTAACCCCTGGACAGACAGCTCTGGGGCCAACGTCCTGACTTTC. Amino acids: CASNPWTDSSGANVLTF.

This clone was detected once. The chain uses TRBV2 and TRBJ2-5; 8 bases map to TRBD2. The CDR3 has 14 residues. V trimming: 3 bases; J trimming: 3 bases; junction bases outside the gene matches: 3. In germline, CDR1 is SNHLY, CDR2 FYNNEI. The CDR3 DNA sequence: TGTGCCAGCAGTGATGGAGCGGGAGAAGAGACCCAGTACTTC. Its protein product is CASSDGAGEETQYF.

The CDR3 region is CASSLAWAGSSYNEQFF. The CDR3, as DNA: TGTGCCAGCAGCTTGGCTTGGGCAGGGAGCTCCTACAATGAGCAGTTCTTC. The chain is built from TRBV5-6 and TRBJ2-1; D may correspond to TRBD1 or TRBD2 (5 bases each). In germline, CDR1 is SGHDT, CDR2 YYEEEE. This CDR3 spans 17 amino acids. The V end was cut by 0 bases, the J end by 0 bases, with 13 bases between.

This clone was counted once. This sequence joins TRBV6-1 and TRBJ1-5; TRBD1 aligns across 7 bases. The CDR3 length is 15 residues. V gave up 5 bases and J gave up 5 bases; unmatched junction bases: 9. Per the germline V gene, CDR1 is MNHNS and CDR2 is SASEGT. The CDR3 nucleotides are TGTGCCAGCAGTCCGGAGGGGGCTAATCATCAGCCCCAGCATTTT. Residues: CASSPEGANHQPQHF.

The DNA for the CDR3 is TGTGCCAGCAGCTTAGACCACTCCTACGAGCAGTACTTC. It is translated as CASSLDHSYEQYF. The chain combines TRBV11-2 with TRBJ2-7; D is uncertain. Trimming pared 0 bases from V and 0 bases from J, leaving 3 bases between. This CDR3 has 13 amino acids. The V gene's germline CDR1 is SGHAT and CDR2 FQNNGV.

The chain links TRBV6-1 to TRBJ2-7; 11 nucleotides line up with TRBD1. The CDR3 has 15 residues. The germline V gene encodes CDR1 MNHNS and CDR2 SASEGT. The V and J ends lost 6 bases and 0 bases, in that order; junction bases with no gene match: 4. The CDR3 sequence is CASSLGTGGSYEQYF. The DNA of the CDR3 is TGTGCCAGCAGCCTAGGGACAGGGGGCTCCTACGAGCAGTACTTC.

The chain is built from TRBV7-2 and TRBJ2-1; 7 positions agree with TRBD2. The CDR3 covers 14 residues. Germline-derived CDR1 and CDR2 are SGHTA and FQGNSA. V gave up 3 bases and J gave up 7 bases; unmatched junction bases: 6. The CDR3 reads CASSFGGRVNEQFF. CDR3 bases: TGTGCCAGCAGCTTCGGAGGGAGGGTAAATGAGCAGTTCTTC. The variable domain in full, with the rest retrieved from reference TRBV7-2 and TRBJ2-1, is GAGVSQSPSNKVTEKGKDVELRCDPISGHTALYWYRQSLGQGLEFLIYFQGNSAPDKSGLPSDRFSAERTGGSVSTLTIQRTQQEDSAVYLCASSFGGRVNEQFFGPGTRLTVL.

In nucleotides, the CDR3 is TGTGCCAGCAGCCAAGACGCCGACTCCTACGAGCAGTACTTC. Translation: CASSQDADSYEQYF. V and J are TRBV4-2 and TRBJ2-7; D is uncertain. This CDR3 spans 14 amino acids. Germline lookup yields CDR1 LGHNA and CDR2 YNFKEQ. V was clipped by 0 bases and J by 0 bases, with 6 bases between them.

The V call is TRBV5-6, the J call TRBJ1-5; D is unclear. The V and J ends lost 5 bases and 4 bases respectively, with 13 bases between them. The germline V gene encodes CDR1 SGHDT and CDR2 YYEEEE. The CDR3 is made up of 14 amino acids. This CDR3 reads CASSAGGGNQPQHF. CDR3 DNA sequence: TGTGCCAGCAGTGCAGGAGGAGGAAATCAGCCCCAGCATTTT.

V and J are TRBV6-1 and TRBJ2-2; possible D gene TRBD1, 5 bases. Germline lookup yields CDR1 MNHNS and CDR2 SASEGT. The CDR3 contains 13 residues. The ends were cut back, 4 bases at V and 6 bases at J, with 9 bases in the middle. Here the CDR3 DNA reads TGTGCCAGCAGTGCTCAAGGGGCCGGGGAGCTGTTTTTT. It specifies CASSAQGAGELFF.

The rearrangement joins TRBV28 to TRBJ1-1; 8 bases are a match to TRBD1. Germline V gene lookup returns CDR1 MDHEN and CDR2 SYDVKM. J lost 5 bases, V lost 4 bases, and 12 bases had no gene match. The CDR3 is 16 amino acids. In DNA, the CDR3 is TGTGCCAGCAGTTCCGGACAGGGTGGTTTGGGTACTGAAGCTTTCTTT. It is translated as CASSSGQGGLGTEAFF.

V gene TRBV7-9 combines with J gene TRBJ2-1; 10 bases match TRBD2. Germline assignment: CDR1 SEHNR and CDR2 FQNEAQ (reference sequence). V shed 4 bases and J 1 base; nucleotides not matched to a gene: 1. The CDR3 spans 15 residues. The CDR3 loop reads CASSSGLASYNEQFF. Written as DNA, the CDR3 is TGTGCCAGCAGCTCGGGACTAGCGTCCTACAATGAGCAGTTCTTC. The complete variable domain, with remaining parts taken from reference TRBV7-9 and TRBJ2-1, reads DTGVSQNPRHKITKRGQNVTFRCDPISEHNRLYWYRQTLGQGPEFLTYFQNEAQLEKSRLLSDRFSAERPKGSFSTLEIQRTEQGDSAMYLCASSSGLASYNEQFFGPGTRLTVL.

This clone showed up just a few times. The V call is TRBV2, the J call TRBJ1-2; D is possibly TRBD1 (5 bases). V was clipped by 5 bases and J by 8 bases, with 9 bases between them. The length of the CDR3 is 11 residues. Germline V gene data show CDR1 as SNHLY and CDR2 as FYNNEI. CDR3 residues: CASSTGYGYTF. The CDR3 DNA follows: TGTGCCAGCAGTACAGGTTACGGCTACACCTTC.

This clone occurred a few times. V is TRBV19 and J is TRBJ2-2; 8 bases are a match to TRBD1. The CDR3 totals 15 residues. The ends lost 6 bases at V and 4 bases at J; junction bases unmatched: 7. From germline, CDR1 is LNHDA and CDR2 SQIVND (reference sequence). The CDR3 nucleotides are TGTGCCAGTAGGGCAGGGGGCGGTGGCACCGGGGAGCTGTTTTTT. The encoded protein is CASRAGGGGTGELFF.

V is TRBV18 and J is TRBJ2-7; 14 positions agree with TRBD2. The ends lost 4 bases at V and 7 bases at J; junction bases unmatched: 6. CDR1 KGHSH and CDR2 LQKENI come from the germline V gene. The CDR3 consists of 15 residues. The CDR3 DNA follows: TGTGCCAGCTCACAGCCGGGACTAGCGGGAGAAGAGCAGTACTTC. Encoded protein: CASSQPGLAGEEQYF.

This chain uses TRBV2 with TRBJ2-7; 10 bases are a match to TRBD1. Germline V gene sequence: CDR1 SNHLY, CDR2 FYNNEI. This CDR3 has 15 residues. The V and J ends lost 8 bases and 7 bases, in that order; junction bases with no gene match: 14. CDR3 in DNA: TGTGCCAGCGGACCTGCCCGCGGACAGGGGGGTGAGCAGTACTTC. Its protein is CASGPARGQGGEQYF.

The chain is built from TRBV6-6 and TRBJ2-4; a possible D gene is TRBD1 (5 bases). The length of the CDR3 is 11 residues. Looked up from germline, CDR1 is MNHNY and CDR2 is SVGAGI (reference sequence). V was clipped by 0 bases and J by 11 bases, with 5 bases between them. CDR3 bases: TGTGCCAGCAGTTACTCGACAGTTCAGTACTTC. As protein: CASSYSTVQYF.

This clone occurred once. This sequence joins TRBV9 and TRBJ2-7; the D gene is possibly TRBD2 (5 bases). CDR3 length: 14 residues. Germline V gene sequence: CDR1 SGDLS, CDR2 YYNGEE. V was pared by 2 bases and J by 5 bases, with 14 bases between. The CDR3 here is CASSVNWTPDEQYF. CDR3 nucleotides: TGTGCCAGCAGCGTTAATTGGACTCCTGACGAGCAGTACTTC.